A selection of T cell receptor beta chains follows, all from one sample in a study of blood T cell repertoires in COVID-19. The table came from immunoSEQ multiplex PCR; TCRdb's copy has only in-frame clones and leaves some out. The sample yields 150,000 or so clones, roughly 88% seen once. The sample taken for sequencing was PBMCs or T cells enriched from blood (not recorded which). These receptor sequences come from a woman aged 60-75 years who had recovered from COVID-19. CDR3s include the opening cysteine and the closing phenylalanine or tryptophan. D genes are given only for firm matches. The size of a clone is reported for some rows only, either as once, few or many, or as a class for expanded clones.

cdr3_aa cdr3_nt clone_size j_call d_call v_call
CASSSQVGGYNEQFF TGTGCCAGCAGCTCCCAGGTCGGGGGGTACAATGAGCAGTTCTTC once TRBJ2-1 TRBD2 TRBV7-8
CASSYTSGIGELFF TGTGCCAGCAGTTACACTAGCGGGATCGGGGAGCTGTTTTTT - TRBJ2-2 TRBD2 TRBV6-5
CASSFSSGSGQETQYF TGTGCCAGCAGCTTCTCTAGCGGGAGTGGTCAAGAGACCCAGTACTTC - TRBJ2-5 TRBD2 TRBV5-4
CASSLGRSSGNTIYF TGTGCCAGCAGCTTAGGCAGGTCCTCTGGAAACACCATATATTTT - TRBJ1-3 - TRBV7-2
CASSLLRTSSTDEQYF TGTGCCAGCAGCTTACTTCGGACTAGTTCCACAGACGAGCAGTACTTC - TRBJ2-7 TRBD2 TRBV7-9
CASRQTGETGELFF TGTGCCAGCAGACAAACAGGGGAGACCGGGGAGCTGTTTTTT - TRBJ2-2 TRBD1 TRBV7-9
CASSPTRGITKYEQYF TGTGCCAGCTCACCAACTCGGGGGATCACAAAGTACGAGCAGTACTTC - TRBJ2-7 - TRBV18
CAISDSGGDTQYF TGTGCCATCAGTGATTCGGGGGGAGATACGCAGTATTTT - TRBJ2-3 TRBD2 TRBV10-3
CASSAPTGASPGNTIYF TGTGCCAGTTCAGCTCCGACAGGGGCGAGTCCTGGAAACACCATATATTTT - TRBJ1-3 TRBD1 TRBV2
CASSLPTSAETQYF TGTGCCAGCAGTTTGCCCACTAGCGCGGAGACCCAGTACTTC - TRBJ2-5 TRBD2 TRBV28
CASSLLISGGASDTQYF TGTGCCAGCAGCTTACTGATTAGCGGGGGGGCTTCAGATACGCAGTATTTT - TRBJ2-3 TRBD2 TRBV5-5
CASGTGRGAKNIQYF TGTGCTAGTGGGACAGGCCGCGGAGCCAAAAACATTCAGTACTTC - TRBJ2-4 - TRBV12-5
CASSPSVRAETQYF TGTGCCAGCTCACCATCCGTCAGGGCAGAGACCCAGTACTTC - TRBJ2-5 - TRBV18
CASSPGGTGIVNEQFF TGCGCCAGCAGCCCGGGCGGGACAGGGATTGTCAATGAGCAGTTCTTC - TRBJ2-1 TRBD1 TRBV5-1
CASSLVGTSLTGELFF TGCGCCAGCAGCTTGGTGGGGACTAGCCTGACCGGGGAGCTGTTTTTT - TRBJ2-2 TRBD2 TRBV5-1
CASSGGTGRIVQYF TGTGCCAGCAGTGGCGGGACAGGGCGAATTGTGCAGTACTTC once TRBJ2-7 TRBD1 TRBV2